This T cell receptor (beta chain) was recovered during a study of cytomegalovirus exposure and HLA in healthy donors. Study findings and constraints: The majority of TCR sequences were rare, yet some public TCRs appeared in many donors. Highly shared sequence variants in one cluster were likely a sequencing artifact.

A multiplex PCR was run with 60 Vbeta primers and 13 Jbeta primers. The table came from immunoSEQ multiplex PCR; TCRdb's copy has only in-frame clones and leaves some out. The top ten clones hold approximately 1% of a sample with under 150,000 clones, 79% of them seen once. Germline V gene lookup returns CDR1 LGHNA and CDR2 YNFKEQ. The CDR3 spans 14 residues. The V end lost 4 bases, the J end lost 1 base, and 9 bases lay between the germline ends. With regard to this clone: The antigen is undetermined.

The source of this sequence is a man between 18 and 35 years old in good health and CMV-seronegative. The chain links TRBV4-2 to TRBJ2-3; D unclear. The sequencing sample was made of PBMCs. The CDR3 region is CASSLNSRTDTQYF. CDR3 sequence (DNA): TGTGCCAGCAGCCTAAACAGCCGCACAGATACGCAGTATTTT.